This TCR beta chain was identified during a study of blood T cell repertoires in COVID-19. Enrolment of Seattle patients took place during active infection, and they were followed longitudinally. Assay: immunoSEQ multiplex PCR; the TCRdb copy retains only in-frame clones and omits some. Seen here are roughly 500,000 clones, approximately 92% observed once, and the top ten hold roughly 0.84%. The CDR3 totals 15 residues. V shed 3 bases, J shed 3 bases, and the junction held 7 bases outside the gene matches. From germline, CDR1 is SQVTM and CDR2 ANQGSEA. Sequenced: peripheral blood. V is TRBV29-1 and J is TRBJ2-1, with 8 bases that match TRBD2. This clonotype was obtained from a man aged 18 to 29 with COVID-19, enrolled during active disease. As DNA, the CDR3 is TGCAGCGTTGAGGGACTAGTCACCAACTACAATGAGCAGTTCTTC. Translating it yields CSVEGLVTNYNEQFF.